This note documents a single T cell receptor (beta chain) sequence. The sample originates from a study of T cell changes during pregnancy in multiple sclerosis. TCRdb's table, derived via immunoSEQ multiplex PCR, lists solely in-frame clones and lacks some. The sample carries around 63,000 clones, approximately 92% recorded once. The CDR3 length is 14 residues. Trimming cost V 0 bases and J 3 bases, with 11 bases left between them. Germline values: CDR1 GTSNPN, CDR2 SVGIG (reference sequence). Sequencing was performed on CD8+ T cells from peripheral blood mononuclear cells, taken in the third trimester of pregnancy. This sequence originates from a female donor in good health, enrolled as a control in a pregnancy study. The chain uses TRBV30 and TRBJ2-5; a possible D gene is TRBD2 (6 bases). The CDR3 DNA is TGTGCCTGGAGTGTCTCGGGGGAGAAAGAGACCCAGTACTTC. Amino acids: CAWSVSGEKETQYF.